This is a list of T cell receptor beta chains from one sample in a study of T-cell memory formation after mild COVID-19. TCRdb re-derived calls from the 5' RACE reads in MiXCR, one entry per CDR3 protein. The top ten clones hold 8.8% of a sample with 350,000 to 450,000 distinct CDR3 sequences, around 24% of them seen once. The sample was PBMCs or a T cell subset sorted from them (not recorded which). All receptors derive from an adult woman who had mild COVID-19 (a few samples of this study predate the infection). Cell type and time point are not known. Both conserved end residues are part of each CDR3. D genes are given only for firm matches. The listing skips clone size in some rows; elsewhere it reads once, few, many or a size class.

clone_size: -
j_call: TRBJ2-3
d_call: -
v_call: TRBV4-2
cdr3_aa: CASSQDPGARRDTQYF
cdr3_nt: TGTGCCAGCAGCCAAGATCCCGGGGCCCGGCGAGATACGCAGTATTTT

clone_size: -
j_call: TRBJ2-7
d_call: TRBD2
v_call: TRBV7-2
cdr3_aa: CASSLIAGGPYEQYF
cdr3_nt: TGTGCCAGCAGCTTAATAGCGGGAGGGCCGTACGAGCAGTACTTC

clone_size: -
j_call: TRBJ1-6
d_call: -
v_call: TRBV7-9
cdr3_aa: CASSGQPYSPLHF
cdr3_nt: TGTGCCAGCAGCGGACAGCCCTATTCACCCCTCCACTTT

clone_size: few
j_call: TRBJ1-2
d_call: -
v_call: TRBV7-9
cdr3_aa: CASSPYGLPTF
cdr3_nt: TGTGCCAGCAGCCCGTACGGCCTCCCCACCTTC

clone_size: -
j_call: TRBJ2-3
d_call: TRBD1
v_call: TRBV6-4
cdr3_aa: CASSETGGKDTQYF
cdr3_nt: TGTGCCAGCAGTGAGACAGGGGGCAAAGATACGCAGTATTTT

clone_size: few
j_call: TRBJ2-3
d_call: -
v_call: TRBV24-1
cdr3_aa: CATSDLQGVNTDTQYF
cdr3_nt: TGTGCCACCAGTGACCTACAGGGAGTCAACACAGATACGCAGTATTTT

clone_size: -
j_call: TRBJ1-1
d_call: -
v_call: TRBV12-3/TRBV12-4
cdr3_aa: CASRFSGQNTEAFF
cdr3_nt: TGTGCCAGCCGGTTCTCAGGGCAGAACACTGAAGCTTTCTTT

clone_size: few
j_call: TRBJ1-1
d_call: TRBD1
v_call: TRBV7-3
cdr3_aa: CASSFDRENTEAFF
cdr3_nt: TGTGCCAGCAGCTTCGACAGGGAGAACACTGAAGCTTTCTTT

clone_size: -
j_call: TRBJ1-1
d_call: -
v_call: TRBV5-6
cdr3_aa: CASSLVYSGLMSEAFF
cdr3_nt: TGTGCCAGCAGCTTGGTCTACTCGGGTCTAATGTCTGAAGCTTTCTTT

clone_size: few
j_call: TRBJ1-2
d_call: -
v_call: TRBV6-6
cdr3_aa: CASTPKAAVGYTF
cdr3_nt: TGTGCCAGCACCCCGAAGGCTGCTGTTGGCTACACCTTC

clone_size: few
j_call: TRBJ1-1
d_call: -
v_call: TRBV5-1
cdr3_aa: CASSTRIPGLLNTEAFF
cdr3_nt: TGCGCCAGCAGCACGAGAATCCCTGGACTGTTGAACACTGAAGCTTTCTTT

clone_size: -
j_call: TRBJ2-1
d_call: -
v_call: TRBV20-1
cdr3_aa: CSASGSAGLPGNEQFF
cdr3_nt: TGCAGTGCTAGTGGTAGTGCGGGGTTACCGGGGAATGAGCAGTTCTTC

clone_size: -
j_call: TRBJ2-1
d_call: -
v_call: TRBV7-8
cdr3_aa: CASSLGTPRTVTYNEQFF
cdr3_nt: TGTGCCAGCAGCTTGGGAACTCCCCGGACGGTCACCTACAATGAGCAGTTCTTC

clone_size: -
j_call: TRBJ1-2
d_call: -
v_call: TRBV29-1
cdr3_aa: CSVEVPGRQGHYGYTF
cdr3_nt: TGCAGCGTTGAAGTCCCAGGCAGGCAGGGACACTATGGCTACACCTTC

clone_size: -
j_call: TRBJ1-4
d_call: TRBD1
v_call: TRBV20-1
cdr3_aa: CSARGGRGLTNEKLFF
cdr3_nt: TGCAGTGCTAGAGGAGGCAGGGGGCTTACTAATGAAAAACTGTTTTTT

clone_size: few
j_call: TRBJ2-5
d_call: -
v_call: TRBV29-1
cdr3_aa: CSVERETQYF
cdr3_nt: TGCAGCGTGGAGAGAGAGACCCAGTACTTC

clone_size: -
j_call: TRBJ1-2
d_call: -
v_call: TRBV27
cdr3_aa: CASSRGAPNYGYTF
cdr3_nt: TGTGCCAGCAGCCGCGGGGCCCCTAACTATGGCTACACCTTC

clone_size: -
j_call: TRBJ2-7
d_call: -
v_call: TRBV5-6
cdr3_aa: CASSFNTLPDPYEQYF
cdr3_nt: TGTGCCAGCAGCTTCAACACGTTACCGGATCCCTACGAGCAGTACTTC

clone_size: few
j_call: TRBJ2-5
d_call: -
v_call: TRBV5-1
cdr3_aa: CASSLGEAGALQETQYF
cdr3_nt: TGCGCCAGCAGCTTGGGAGAGGCGGGGGCCCTCCAAGAGACCCAGTACTTC

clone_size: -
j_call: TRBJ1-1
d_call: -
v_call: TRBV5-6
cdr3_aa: CASSGLLTEAFF
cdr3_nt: TGTGCCAGCAGCGGATTGTTAACTGAAGCTTTCTTT

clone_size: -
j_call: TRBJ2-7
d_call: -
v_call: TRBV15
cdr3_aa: CATSGGGLTPLYEQYF
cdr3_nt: TGTGCCACCAGCGGGGGGGGCCTCACACCCCTCTACGAGCAGTACTTC

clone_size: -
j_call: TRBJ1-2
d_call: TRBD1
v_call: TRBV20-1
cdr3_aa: CSARPGTGNYGYTF
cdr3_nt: TGCAGTGCAAGGCCCGGGACAGGGAACTATGGCTACACCTTC

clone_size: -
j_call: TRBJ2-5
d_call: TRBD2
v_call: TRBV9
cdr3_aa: CASSVSGASGGPQDF
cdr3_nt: TGTGCCAGCAGCGTCTCCGGGGCTAGCGGGGGCCCACAGGACTTC

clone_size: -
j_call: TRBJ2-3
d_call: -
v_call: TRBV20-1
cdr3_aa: CSANGPDTQYF
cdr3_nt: TGCAGTGCTAACGGACCAGATACGCAGTATTTT

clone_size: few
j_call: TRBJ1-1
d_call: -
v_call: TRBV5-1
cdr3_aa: CASSLQGRSSTEAFF
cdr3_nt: TGCGCCAGCAGCTTACAGGGTCGCAGCAGCACTGAAGCTTTCTTT

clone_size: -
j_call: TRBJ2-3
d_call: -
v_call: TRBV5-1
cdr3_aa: CASWPLGTDTQYF
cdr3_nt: TGCGCCAGCTGGCCTCTTGGCACAGATACGCAGTATTTT

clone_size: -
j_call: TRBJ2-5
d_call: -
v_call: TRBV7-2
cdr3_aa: CASSLVLRETQYF
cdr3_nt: TGTGCCAGCAGCTTAGTCCTGAGGGAGACCCAGTACTTC

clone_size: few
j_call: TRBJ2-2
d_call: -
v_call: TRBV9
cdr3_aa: CASSVRGENTGELFF
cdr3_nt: TGTGCCAGCAGCGTAAGGGGGGAGAACACCGGGGAGCTGTTTTTT

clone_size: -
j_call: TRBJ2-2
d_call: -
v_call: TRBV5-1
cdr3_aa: CVSSHTGPLTGELFF
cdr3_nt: TGCGTCAGCAGCCACACGGGACCGTTAACCGGGGAGCTGTTTTTT

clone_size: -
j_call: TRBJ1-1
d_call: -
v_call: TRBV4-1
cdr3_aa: CDSSPGGNTEAFF
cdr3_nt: TGCGACAGCAGCCCCGGGGGGAACACTGAAGCTTTCTTT

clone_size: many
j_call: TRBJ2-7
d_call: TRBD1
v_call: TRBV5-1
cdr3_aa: CASSRGQGGYEQYF
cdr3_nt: TGCGCCAGCAGCCGCGGACAGGGTGGCTACGAGCAGTACTTC

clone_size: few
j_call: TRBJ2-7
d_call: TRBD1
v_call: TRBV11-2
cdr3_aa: CASSQPDRTYEQYF
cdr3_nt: TGTGCCAGCAGCCAACCGGACAGGACCTACGAGCAGTACTTC

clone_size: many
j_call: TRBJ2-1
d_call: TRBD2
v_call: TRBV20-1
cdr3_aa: CSATSLRLAGYEQFF
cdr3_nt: TGCAGTGCTACCAGTTTAAGACTAGCTGGTTATGAGCAGTTCTTC

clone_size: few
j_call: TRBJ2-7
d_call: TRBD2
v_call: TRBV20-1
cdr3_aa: CSADLAGGPYEQYF
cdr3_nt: TGCAGTGCAGATTTAGCGGGAGGGCCCTACGAGCAGTACTTC

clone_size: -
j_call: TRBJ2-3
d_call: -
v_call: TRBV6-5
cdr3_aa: CASSPPLGSGSTDTQYF
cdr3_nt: TGTGCCAGCAGTCCCCCCTTGGGGAGCGGAAGCACAGATACGCAGTATTTT

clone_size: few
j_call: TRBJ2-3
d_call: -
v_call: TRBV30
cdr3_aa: CAWNHGTSTDTQYF
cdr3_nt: TGTGCCTGGAACCATGGGACCAGCACAGATACGCAGTATTTT

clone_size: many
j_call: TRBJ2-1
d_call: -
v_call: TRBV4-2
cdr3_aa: CASSQDTTGGSYNEQFF
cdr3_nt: TGTGCCAGCAGCCAAGATACGACAGGAGGGTCCTACAATGAGCAGTTCTTC

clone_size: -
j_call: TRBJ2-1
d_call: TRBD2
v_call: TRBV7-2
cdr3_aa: CASSSQRGDNEQFF
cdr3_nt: TGTGCCAGCAGCTCCCAGCGGGGCGACAATGAGCAGTTCTTC

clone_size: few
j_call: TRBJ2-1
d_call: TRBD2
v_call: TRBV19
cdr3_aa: CASSPRTSGRSEQFF
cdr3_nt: TGTGCCAGTAGTCCGAGGACTAGCGGGAGATCTGAGCAGTTCTTC

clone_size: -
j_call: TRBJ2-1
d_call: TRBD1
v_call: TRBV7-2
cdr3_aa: CASSPYETGLKFF
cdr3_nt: TGTGCCAGCAGCCCCTATGAGACAGGGTTAAAGTTCTTC

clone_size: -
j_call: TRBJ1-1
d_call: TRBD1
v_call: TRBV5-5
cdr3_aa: CASSLMGQRRLNTEAFF
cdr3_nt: TGTGCCAGCAGCTTGATGGGACAGAGAAGATTGAACACTGAAGCTTTCTTT

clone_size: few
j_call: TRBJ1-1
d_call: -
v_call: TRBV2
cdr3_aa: CASSEVRGARAEAFF
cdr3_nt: TGTGCCAGCAGTGAAGTAAGAGGGGCTCGGGCTGAAGCTTTCTTT

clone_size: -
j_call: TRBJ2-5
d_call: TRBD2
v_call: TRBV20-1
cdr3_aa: CSARGGGETQYF
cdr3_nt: TGCAGTGCTAGAGGGGGGGGAGAGACCCAGTACTTC

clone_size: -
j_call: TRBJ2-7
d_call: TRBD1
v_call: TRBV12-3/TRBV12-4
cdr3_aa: CASSYRGRSYEQYF
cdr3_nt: TGTGCCAGCAGCTACAGGGGCCGGTCCTACGAGCAGTACTTC

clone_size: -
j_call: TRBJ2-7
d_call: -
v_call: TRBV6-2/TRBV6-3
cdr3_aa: CASSGHVTYEQYF
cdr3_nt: TGTGCCAGCAGTGGACATGTGACCTACGAGCAGTACTTC

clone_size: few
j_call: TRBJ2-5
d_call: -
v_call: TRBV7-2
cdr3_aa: CASSLEGLWETQYF
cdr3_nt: TGTGCCAGCAGCTTAGAGGGGCTGTGGGAGACCCAGTACTTC

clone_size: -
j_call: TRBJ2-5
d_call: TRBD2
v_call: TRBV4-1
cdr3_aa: CASSQEGTSGATGDQYF
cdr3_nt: TGCGCCAGCAGCCAAGAGGGAACTAGCGGGGCCACGGGGGACCAGTACTTC

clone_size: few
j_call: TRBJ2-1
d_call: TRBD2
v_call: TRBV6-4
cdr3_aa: CASRKTSGSDGEQFF
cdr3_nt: TGTGCCAGCAGAAAGACTAGCGGCAGTGACGGTGAGCAGTTCTTC

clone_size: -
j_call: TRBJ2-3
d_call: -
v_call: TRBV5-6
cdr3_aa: CASSLRTAPDTQYF
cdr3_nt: TGTGCCAGCAGCTTAAGGACAGCCCCAGATACGCAGTATTTT

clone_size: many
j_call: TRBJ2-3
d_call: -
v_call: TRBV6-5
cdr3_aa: CASSFYRSDTQYF
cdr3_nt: TGTGCCAGCAGTTTTTACCGATCCGATACGCAGTATTTT

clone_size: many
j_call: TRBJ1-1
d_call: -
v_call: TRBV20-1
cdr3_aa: CSASSGSPTEAFF
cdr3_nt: TGCAGTGCTAGCTCGGGTTCCCCCACTGAAGCTTTCTTT

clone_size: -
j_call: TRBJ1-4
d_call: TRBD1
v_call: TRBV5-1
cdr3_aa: CASSPQGGGSEKLFF
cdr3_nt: TGCGCCAGCAGCCCCCAGGGGGGAGGCAGTGAAAAACTGTTTTTT

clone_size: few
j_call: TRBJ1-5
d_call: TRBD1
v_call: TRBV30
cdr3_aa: CAWSWTGYNQPQHF
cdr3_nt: TGTGCCTGGAGTTGGACAGGGTACAATCAGCCCCAGCATTTT

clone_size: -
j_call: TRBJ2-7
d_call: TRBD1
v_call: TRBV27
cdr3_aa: CASSSSGTDYEQYF
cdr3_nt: TGTGCCAGCAGTTCTTCCGGGACAGACTACGAGCAGTACTTC